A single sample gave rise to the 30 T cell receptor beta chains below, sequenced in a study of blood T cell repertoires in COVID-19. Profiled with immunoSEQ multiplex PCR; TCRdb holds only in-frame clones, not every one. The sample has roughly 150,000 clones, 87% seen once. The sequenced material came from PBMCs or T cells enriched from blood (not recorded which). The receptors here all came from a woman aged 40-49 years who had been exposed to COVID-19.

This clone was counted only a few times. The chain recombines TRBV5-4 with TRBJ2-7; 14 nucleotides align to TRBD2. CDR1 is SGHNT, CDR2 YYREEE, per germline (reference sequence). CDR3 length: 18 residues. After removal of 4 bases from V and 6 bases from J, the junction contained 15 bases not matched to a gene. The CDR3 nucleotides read TGTGCCAGCAGCCCCCCAGGGACTAGCGGGAGCCTGATCCGCGAGCAGTACTTC. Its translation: CASSPPGTSGSLIREQYF. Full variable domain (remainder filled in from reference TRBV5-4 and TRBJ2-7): ETGVTQSPTHLIKTRGQQVTLRCSSQSGHNTVSWYQQALGQGPQFIFQYYREEENGRGNFPPRFSGLQFPNYSSELNVNALELDDSALYLCASSPPGTSGSLIREQYFGPGTRLTVT.

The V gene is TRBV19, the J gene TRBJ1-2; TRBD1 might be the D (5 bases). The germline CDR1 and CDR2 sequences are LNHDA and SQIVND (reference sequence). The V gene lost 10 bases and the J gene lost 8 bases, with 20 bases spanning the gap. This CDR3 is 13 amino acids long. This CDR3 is CATKGQGWIGYTF. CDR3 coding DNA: TGTGCCACCAAAGGTCAGGGTTGGATAGGCTACACCTTC.

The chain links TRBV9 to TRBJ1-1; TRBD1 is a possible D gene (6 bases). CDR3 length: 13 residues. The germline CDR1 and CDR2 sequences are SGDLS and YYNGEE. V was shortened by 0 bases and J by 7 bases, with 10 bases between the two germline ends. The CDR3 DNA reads TGTGCCAGCAGCGTAGATGGGGGCGATGAAGCTTTCTTT. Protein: CASSVDGGDEAFF.

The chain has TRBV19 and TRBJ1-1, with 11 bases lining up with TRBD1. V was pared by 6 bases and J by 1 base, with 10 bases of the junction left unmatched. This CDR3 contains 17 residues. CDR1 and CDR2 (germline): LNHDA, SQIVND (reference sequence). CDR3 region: CASRPTGTGGENTEAFF. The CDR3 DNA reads TGTGCCAGTAGACCTACAGGGACAGGGGGTGAGAACACTGAAGCTTTCTTT.

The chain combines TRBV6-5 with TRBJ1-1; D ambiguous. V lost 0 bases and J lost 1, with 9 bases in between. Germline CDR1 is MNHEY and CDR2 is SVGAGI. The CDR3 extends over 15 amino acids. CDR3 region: CASSYSGGRNTEAFF. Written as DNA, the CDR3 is TGTGCCAGCAGTTACTCCGGAGGGCGGAACACTGAAGCTTTCTTT.

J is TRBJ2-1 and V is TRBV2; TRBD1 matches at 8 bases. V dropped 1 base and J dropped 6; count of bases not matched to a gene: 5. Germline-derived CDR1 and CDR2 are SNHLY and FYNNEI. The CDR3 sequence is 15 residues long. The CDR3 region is CASSEGDRRINEQFF. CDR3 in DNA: TGTGCCAGCAGTGAAGGGGACAGGAGGATCAATGAGCAGTTCTTC.

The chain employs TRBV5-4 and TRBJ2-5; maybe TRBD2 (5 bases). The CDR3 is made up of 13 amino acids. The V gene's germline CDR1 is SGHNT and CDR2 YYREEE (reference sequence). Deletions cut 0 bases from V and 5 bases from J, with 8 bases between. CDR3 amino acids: CASSLDWEETQYF. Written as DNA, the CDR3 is TGTGCCAGCAGCTTGGACTGGGAGGAGACCCAGTACTTC.

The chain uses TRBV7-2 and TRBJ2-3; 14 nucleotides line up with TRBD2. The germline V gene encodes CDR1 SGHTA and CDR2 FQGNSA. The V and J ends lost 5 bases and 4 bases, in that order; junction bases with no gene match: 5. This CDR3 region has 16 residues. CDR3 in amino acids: CASSERLAGGPDTQYF. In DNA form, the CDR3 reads TGTGCCAGCAGCGAACGACTAGCGGGAGGGCCAGATACGCAGTATTTT.

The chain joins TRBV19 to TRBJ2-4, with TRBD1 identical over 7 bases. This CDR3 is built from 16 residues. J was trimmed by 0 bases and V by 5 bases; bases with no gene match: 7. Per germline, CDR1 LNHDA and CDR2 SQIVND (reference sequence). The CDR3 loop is CASSVQGELAKNIQYF. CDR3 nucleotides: TGTGCCAGTAGTGTCCAGGGGGAACTAGCCAAAAACATTCAGTACTTC.

The DNA for the CDR3 is TGCGCCAGCAGCTTCTGGGCGGGGGGGTACAATGAGCAGTTCTTC. It translates to CASSFWAGGYNEQFF. The chain links TRBV5-1 to TRBJ2-1; 9 positions match TRBD2. CDR1 is SGHRS and CDR2 is YFSETQ in the germline V gene. The CDR3 loop spans 15 amino acids. The V and J ends lost 2 bases and 4 bases, in that order; junction bases with no gene match: 4. Variable domain in full (rest from reference TRBV5-1 and TRBJ2-1): KAGVTQTPRYLIKTRGQQVTLSCSPISGHRSVSWYQQTPGQGLQFLFEYFSETQRNKGNFPGRFSGRQFSNSRSEMNVSTLELGDSALYLCASSFWAGGYNEQFFGPGTRLTVL.

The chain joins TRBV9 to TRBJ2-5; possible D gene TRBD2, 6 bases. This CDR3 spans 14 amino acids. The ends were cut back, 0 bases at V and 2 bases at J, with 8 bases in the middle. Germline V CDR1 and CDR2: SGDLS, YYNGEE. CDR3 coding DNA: TGTGCCAGCAGCGTAGGGACTAATCAAGAGACCCAGTACTTC. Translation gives CASSVGTNQETQYF.

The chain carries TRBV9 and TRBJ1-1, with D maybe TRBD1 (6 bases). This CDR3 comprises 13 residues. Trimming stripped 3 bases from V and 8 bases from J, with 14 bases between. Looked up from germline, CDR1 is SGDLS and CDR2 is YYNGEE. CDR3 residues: CASSGTALGEAFF. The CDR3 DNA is TGTGCCAGCAGCGGGACAGCGCTCGGCGAAGCTTTCTTT.

The CDR3 DNA reads as TGTGCCAGCAGTTTAACGCAGGGGAATAACTATGGCTACACCTTC. This sequence encodes CASSLTQGNNYGYTF. The chain employs TRBV27 and TRBJ1-2; tentative D call: TRBD1 (6 bases). The CDR3 runs to 15 residues. The V and J ends lost 2 bases and 1 base respectively, with 11 bases between them. Germline values: CDR1 MNHEY, CDR2 SMNVEV (reference sequence).

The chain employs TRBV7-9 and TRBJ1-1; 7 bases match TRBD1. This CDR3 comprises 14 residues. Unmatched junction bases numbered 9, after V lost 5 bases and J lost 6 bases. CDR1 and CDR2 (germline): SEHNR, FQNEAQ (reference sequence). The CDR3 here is CASSHDRESSEAFF. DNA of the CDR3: TGTGCCAGCAGCCATGACAGGGAGTCGTCTGAAGCTTTCTTT.

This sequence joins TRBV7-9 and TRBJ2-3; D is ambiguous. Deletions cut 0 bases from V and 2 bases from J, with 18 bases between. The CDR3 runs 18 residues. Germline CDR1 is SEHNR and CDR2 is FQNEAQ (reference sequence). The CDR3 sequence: CASSLAHGSKLDTDTQYF. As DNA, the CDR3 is TGTGCCAGCAGCTTAGCGCATGGTAGCAAGCTTGACACAGATACGCAGTATTTT.

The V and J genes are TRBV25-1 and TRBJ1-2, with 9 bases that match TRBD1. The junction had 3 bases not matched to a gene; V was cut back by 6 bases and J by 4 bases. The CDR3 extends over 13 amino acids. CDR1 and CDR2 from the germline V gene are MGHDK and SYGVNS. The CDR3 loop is CASSRTGAYGYTF. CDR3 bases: TGTGCCAGCAGCCGGACAGGGGCCTATGGCTACACCTTC.

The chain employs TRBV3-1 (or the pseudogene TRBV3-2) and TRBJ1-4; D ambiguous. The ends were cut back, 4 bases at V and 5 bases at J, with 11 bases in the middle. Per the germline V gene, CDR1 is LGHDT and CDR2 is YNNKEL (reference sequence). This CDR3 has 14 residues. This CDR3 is CASSLGRWNEKLFF. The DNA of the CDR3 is TGTGCCAGCAGCCTCGGCAGGTGGAATGAAAAACTGTTTTTT.

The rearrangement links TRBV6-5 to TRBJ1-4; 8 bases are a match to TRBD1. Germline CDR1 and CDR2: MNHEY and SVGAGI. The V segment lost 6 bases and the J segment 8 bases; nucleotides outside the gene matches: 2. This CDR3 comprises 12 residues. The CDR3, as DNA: TGTGCCAGCAGCAGACAGGGGGAAAAACTGTTTTTT. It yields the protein CASSRQGEKLFF.

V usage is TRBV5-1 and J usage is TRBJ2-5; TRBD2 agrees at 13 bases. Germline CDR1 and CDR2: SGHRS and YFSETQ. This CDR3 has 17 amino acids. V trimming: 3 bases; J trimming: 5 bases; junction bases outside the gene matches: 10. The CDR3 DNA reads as TGCGCCAGCAGCTCGTCCGGGACTAGCGGGATAGAGGAGACCCAGTACTTC. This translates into CASSSSGTSGIEETQYF.

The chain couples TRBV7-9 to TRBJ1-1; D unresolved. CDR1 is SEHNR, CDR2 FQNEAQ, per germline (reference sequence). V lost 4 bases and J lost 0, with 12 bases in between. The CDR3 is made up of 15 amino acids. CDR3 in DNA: TGTGCCAGCAGCTCACCAGGATTTATGAACACTGAAGCTTTCTTT. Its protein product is CASSSPGFMNTEAFF.

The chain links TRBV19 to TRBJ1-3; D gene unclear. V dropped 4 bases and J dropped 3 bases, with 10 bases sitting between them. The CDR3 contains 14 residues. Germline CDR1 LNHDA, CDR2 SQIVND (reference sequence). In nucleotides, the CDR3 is TGTGCCAGTAGTAGTGGTAGTATTGGAAACACCATATATTTT. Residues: CASSSGSIGNTIYF.

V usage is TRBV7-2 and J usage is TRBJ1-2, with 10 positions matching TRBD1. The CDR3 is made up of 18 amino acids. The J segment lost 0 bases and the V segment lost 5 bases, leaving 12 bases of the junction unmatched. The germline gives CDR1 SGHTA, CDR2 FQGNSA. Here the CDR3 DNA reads TGTGCCAGCAGCACGACCGGGACAGGGGCGAAAGCTAACTATGGCTACACCTTC. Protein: CASSTTGTGAKANYGYTF.

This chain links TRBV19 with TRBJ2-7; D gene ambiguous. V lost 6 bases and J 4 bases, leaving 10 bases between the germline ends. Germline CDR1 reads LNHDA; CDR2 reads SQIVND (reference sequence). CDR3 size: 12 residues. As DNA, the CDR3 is TGTGCCAGTAGCGGAACGGAGTACGAGCAGTACTTC. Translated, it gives CASSGTEYEQYF.

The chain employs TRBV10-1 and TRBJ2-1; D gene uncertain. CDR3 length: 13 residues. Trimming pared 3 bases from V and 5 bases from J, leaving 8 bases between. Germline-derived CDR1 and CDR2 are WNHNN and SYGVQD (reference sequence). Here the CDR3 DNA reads TGCGCCAGCAGTGATGTAGCAGACAATGAGCAGTTCTTC. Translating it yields CASSDVADNEQFF.

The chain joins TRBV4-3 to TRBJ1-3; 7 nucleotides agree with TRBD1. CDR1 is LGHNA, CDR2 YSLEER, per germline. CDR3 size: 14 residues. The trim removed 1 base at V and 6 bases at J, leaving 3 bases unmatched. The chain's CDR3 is CASSQATGLNTIYF. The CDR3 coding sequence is TGCGCCAGCAGCCAAGCGACAGGGTTAAACACCATATATTTT.

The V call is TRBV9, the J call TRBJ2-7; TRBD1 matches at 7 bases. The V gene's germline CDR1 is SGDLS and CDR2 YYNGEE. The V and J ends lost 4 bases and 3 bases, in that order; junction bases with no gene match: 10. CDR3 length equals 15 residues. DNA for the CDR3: TGTGCCAGCAGCCCGAGATGGGACAGCGACTACGAGCAGTACTTC. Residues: CASSPRWDSDYEQYF.

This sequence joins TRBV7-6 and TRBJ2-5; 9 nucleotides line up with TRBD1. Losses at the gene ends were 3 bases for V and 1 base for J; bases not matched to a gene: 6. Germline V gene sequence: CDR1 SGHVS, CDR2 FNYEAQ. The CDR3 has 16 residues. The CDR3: CASSFRDRDSQETQYF. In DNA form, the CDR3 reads TGTGCCAGCAGCTTCCGGGACAGGGATAGCCAAGAGACCCAGTACTTC.

CDR3 protein: CASSVAGTANTEAFF. In nucleotides, the CDR3 is TGCGCCAGCAGCGTGGCCGGGACAGCGAACACTGAAGCTTTCTTT. The chain couples TRBV5-1 to TRBJ1-1; 7 bases line up with TRBD1. Germline V gives CDR1 SGHRS, CDR2 YFSETQ. Unmatched junction bases numbered 7, after V lost 4 bases and J lost 1 base. The CDR3 totals 15 residues. Drawing the rest from reference TRBV5-1 and TRBJ1-1, the complete variable domain is KAGVTQTPRYLIKTRGQQVTLSCSPISGHRSVSWYQQTPGQGLQFLFEYFSETQRNKGNFPGRFSGRQFSNSRSEMNVSTLELGDSALYLCASSVAGTANTEAFFGQGTRLTVV.

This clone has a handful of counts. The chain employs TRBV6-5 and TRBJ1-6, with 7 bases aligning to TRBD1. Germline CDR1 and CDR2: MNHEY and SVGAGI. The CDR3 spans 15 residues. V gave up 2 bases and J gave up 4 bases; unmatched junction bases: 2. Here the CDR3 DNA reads TGTGCCAGCAGTTACGGGACAGCGTATAATTCACCCCTCCACTTT. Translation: CASSYGTAYNSPLHF.

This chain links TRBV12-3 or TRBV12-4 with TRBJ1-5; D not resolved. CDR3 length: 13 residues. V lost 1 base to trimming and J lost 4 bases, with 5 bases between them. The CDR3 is CASSLESNQPQHF. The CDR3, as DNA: TGTGCCAGCAGTTTAGAATCGAATCAGCCCCAGCATTTT.